Given below is one T cell receptor beta chain in context. What it recognizes is unknown. The junction does not match germline at one end; this may be a read error. The germline V gene encodes CDR1 SSHAT and CDR2 FNYEAQ (reference sequence). The length of the CDR3 is 16 residues. Here immunoSEQ multiplex PCR was the method, and the copy in TCRdb shows in-frame clones only, minus some. The data show about 25,000 clones, 80% to 90% seen once. These data belong to a study of OX40 agonist ivuxolimab in advanced cancers. Study-wide context: Every 2 weeks, ivuxolimab was infused into the patients intravenously at between 0.01 and 10 mg/kg.

Overall study results and limits: Compared with others, partial responders at 0.1-3.0 mg/kg displayed clonal expansion among the lowest. In the 0.1 to 3.0 mg/kg range, CD4+ and CD8+ blood T cells had expanded clonally by week 6.

This rearrangement joins TRBV7-7 to TRBJ2-1, with TRBD2 matching over 11 bases. This TCR was recovered from an adult with an advanced solid tumor such as melanoma, head and neck, liver or kidney cancer. Sequencing was performed on CD4+ or CD8+ T cells sorted from blood, taken in a trial of the OX40 agonist ivuxolimab. The CDR3 coding sequence is TGTGCTAGCAGCCCTGAACTAGCGGGGGCCTACAATGAGCAGTTCTTC. This gives the protein CASSPELAGAYNEQFF.